This T cell receptor beta chain stems from a study of T cells after yellow fever vaccination. In TCRdb, the 5' RACE reads were re-called with MiXCR into one record per CDR3 protein. Of 620,000 or so distinct CDR3 sequences listed, 10% to 15% are singletons. To note about this clonotype: Its antigen is not identified.

Study findings and constraints: Faster peaking, at day 5 versus 15, marked a secondary response that was weaker.

CDR3 length: 15 amino acids. CDR1 and CDR2 from the germline V gene are DFQATT and SNEGSKA (reference sequence). J gave up 4 bases and V 5 bases, and 11 bases lay outside the gene matches. The receptor comes from a man between 25 and 39 years old who received the YFV17D yellow fever vaccine. This material consisted of PBMCs, taken on the day of the yellow fever booster vaccination. The chain recombines TRBV20-1 with TRBJ2-3; TRBD1 matches 8 bases. This CDR3 is CSAQGASHRPDTQYF. DNA for the CDR3: TGCAGTGCTCAGGGGGCTAGCCACAGGCCAGATACGCAGTATTTT.